This T cell receptor (beta chain) was recovered during a study of T cells after yellow fever vaccination. The overall study: The fractions with low cell numbers were processed using SMART-Seq v4 Ultra Low Input. The study, taken as a whole, reports: Although the secondary response was weaker, it peaked faster, at day 5 versus 15.

CDR1 SGDLS and CDR2 YYNGEE come from the germline V gene. This CDR3 is 15 amino acids long. The germline V and J ends were trimmed by 4 bases and 7 bases, with 20 bases remaining between them. Template switching by 5'RACE produced TCR cDNA, adding a universal primer site and UMIs. Each CDR3 protein is one row after TCRdb ran MiXCR on the 5' RACE reads. The sample has 150,000 to 200,000 distinct CDR3 sequences, approximately 6.2% seen once. This clonotype was picked up a small number of times. Its specificity is unknown. This sequence was found in a young man who received the YFV17D yellow fever vaccine. The input for sequencing was CD4+ T cells sorted from PBMCs, taken on the day of the first yellow fever vaccination. This sequence joins TRBV9 and TRBJ2-5; possibly TRBD2 for D (7 bases). CDR3 sequence (DNA): TGTGCCAGCAGCTACGTCCCCGGGGGGCCGGGGACCCAGTACTTC. This translates into CASSYVPGGPGTQYF.